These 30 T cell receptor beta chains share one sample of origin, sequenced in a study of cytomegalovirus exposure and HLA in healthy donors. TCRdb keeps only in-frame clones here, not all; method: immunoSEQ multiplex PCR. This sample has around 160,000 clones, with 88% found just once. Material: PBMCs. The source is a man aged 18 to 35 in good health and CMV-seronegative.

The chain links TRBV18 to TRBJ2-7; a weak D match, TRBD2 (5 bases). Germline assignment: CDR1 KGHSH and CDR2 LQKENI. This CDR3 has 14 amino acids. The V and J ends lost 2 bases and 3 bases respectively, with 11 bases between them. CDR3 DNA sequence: TGTGCCAGCTCACCAAGCAGGAGCGGCTACGAGCAGTACGTC. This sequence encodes CASSPSRSGYEQYV.

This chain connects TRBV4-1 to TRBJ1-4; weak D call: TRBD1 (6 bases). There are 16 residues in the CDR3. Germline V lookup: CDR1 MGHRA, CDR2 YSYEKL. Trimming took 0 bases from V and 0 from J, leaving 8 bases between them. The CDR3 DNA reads TGCGCCAGCAGCCAAGATGACAGGCCAACTAATGAAAAACTGTTTTTT. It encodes CASSQDDRPTNEKLFF.

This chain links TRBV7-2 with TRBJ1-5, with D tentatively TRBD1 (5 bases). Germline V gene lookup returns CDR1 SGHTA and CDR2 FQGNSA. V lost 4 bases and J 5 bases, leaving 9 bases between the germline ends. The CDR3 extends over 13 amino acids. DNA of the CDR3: TGTGCCAGCAGCTATGACAGAGATCAGCCCCAGCATTTT. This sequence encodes CASSYDRDQPQHF.

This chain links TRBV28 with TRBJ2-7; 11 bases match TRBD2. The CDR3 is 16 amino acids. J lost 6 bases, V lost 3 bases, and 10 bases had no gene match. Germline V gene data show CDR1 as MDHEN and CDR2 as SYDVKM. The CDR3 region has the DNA TGTGCCAGCAGTTTGGTGACTAGCGGGGCAAGTTTCGAGCAGTACGTC. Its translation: CASSLVTSGASFEQYV.

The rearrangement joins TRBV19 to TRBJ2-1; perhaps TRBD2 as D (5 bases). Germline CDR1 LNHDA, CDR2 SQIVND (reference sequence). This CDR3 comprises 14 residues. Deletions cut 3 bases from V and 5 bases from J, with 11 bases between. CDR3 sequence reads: CASSMDPGNNEQFF. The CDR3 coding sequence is TGTGCCAGTAGTATGGACCCGGGGAACAATGAGCAGTTCTTC.

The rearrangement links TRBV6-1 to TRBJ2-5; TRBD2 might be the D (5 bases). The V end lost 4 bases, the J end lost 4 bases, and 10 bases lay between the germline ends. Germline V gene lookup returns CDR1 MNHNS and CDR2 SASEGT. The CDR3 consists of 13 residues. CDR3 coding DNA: TGTGCCAGCAGTGTGAGGGTAGGAGAGACCCAGTACTTC. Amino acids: CASSVRVGETQYF.

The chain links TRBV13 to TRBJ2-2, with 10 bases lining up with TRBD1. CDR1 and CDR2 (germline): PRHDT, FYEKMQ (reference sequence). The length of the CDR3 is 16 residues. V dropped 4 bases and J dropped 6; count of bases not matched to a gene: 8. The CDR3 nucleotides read TGTGCCAGCAGCTCCCGGACAGGGGGGAGAGCCGGGGAGCTGTTTTTT. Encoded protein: CASSSRTGGRAGELFF.

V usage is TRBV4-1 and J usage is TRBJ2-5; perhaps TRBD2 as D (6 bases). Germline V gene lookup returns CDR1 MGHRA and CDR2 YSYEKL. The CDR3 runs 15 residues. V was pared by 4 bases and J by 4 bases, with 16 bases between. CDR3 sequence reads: CASSRGHSSAETQYF. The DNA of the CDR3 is TGCGCCAGCAGCCGCGGTCACTCTAGCGCAGAGACCCAGTACTTC.

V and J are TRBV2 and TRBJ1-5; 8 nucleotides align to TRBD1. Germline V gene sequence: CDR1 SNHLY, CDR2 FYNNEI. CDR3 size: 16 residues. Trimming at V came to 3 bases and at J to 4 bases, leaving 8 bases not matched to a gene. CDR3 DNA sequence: TGTGCCAGCAGTGACTCAGGGGGCGGACGGAATCAGCCCCAGCATTTT. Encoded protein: CASSDSGGGRNQPQHF.

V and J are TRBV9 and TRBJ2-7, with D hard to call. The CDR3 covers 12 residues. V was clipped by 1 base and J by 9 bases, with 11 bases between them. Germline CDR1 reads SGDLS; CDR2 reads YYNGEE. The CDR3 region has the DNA TGTGCCAGCAGCGTATGTGGTGTGGTGCAGTACGTC. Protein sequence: CASSVCGVVQYV.

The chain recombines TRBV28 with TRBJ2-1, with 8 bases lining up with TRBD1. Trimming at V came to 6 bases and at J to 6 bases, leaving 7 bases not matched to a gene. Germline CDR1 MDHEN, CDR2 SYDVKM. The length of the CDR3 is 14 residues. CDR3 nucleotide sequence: TGTGCCAGCAGCGACAGGGGTTTAGGCAATGAGCAGTTCTTC. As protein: CASSDRGLGNEQFF.

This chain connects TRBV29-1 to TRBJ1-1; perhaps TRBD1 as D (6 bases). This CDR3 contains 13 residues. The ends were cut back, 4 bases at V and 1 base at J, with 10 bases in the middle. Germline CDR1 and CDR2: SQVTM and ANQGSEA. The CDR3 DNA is TGCAGCGTTGGGGGACACCAGAACACTGAAGCTTTCTTT. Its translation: CSVGGHQNTEAFF.

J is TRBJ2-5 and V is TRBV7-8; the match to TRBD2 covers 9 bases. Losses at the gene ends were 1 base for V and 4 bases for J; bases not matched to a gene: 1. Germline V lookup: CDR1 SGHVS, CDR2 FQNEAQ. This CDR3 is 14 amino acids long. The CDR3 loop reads CASSLGSGGETQYF. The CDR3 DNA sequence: TGTGCCAGCAGCTTAGGTAGCGGGGGAGAGACCCAGTACTTC.

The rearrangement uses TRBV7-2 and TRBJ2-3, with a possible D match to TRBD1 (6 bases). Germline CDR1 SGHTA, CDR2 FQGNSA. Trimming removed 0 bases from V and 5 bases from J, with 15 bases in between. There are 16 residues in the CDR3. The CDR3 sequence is CASSLAGQGSVDTQYF. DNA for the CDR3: TGTGCCAGCAGCTTAGCAGGGCAGGGGAGCGTAGATACGCAGTATTTT.

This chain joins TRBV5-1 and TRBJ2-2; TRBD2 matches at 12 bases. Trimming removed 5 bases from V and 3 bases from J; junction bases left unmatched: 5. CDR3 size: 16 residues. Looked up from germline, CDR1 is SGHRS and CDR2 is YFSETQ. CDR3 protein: CASRTSGGVDTGELFF. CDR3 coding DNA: TGCGCCAGCAGGACTAGCGGGGGCGTGGACACCGGGGAGCTGTTTTTT.

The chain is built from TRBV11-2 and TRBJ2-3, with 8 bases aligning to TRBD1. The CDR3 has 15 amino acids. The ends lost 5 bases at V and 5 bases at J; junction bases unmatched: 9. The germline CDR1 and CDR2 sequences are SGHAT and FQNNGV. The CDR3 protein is CASSGLDRGVDTQYF. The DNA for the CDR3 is TGTGCCAGCAGCGGCCTAGACAGGGGCGTAGATACGCAGTATTTT.

CDR3 residues: CASSLVGRGGETQYF. DNA of the CDR3: TGTGCCAGCAGCTTGGTGGGCAGGGGAGGGGAGACCCAGTACTTC. The chain has TRBV5-4 and TRBJ2-5; TRBD2 might be the D (7 bases). Germline lookup yields CDR1 SGHNT and CDR2 YYREEE (reference sequence). V was pared by 0 bases and J by 5 bases, with 14 bases between. The CDR3 spans 15 residues.

The CDR3 nucleotides read TGTGCCAGCAGTTTTTACAGGGGGGCCTACGAGCAGTACTTC. This encodes CASSFYRGAYEQYF. This chain links TRBV27 with TRBJ2-7, with 8 positions matching TRBD1. This CDR3 is built from 14 residues. CDR1 MNHEY and CDR2 SMNVEV come from the germline V gene (reference sequence). V lost 3 bases to trimming and J lost 2 bases; unmatched junction nucleotides: 3.

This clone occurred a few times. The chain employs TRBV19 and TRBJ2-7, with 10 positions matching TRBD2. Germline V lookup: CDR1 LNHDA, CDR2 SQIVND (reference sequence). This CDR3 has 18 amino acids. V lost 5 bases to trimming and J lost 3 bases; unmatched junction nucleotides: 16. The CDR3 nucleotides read TGTGCCAGTAGTTTCTACGTCTTGGCTAGCGGGAGCTACTACGAGCAGTACTTC. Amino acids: CASSFYVLASGSYYEQYF.

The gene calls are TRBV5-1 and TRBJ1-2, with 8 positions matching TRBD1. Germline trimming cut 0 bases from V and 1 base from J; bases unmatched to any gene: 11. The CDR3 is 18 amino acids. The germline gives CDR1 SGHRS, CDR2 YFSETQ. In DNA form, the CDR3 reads TGCGCCAGCAGCTTGGGGGCCGGGACAGGCCCCATTAACTATGGCTACACCTTC. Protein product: CASSLGAGTGPINYGYTF.

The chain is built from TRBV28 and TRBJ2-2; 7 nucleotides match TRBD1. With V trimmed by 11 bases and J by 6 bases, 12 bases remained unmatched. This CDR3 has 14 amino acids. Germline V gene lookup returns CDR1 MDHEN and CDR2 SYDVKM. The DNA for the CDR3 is TGTGCCGGACGAGGGGGCGCACCATCCGGGGAGCTGTTTTTT. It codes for CAGRGGAPSGELFF.

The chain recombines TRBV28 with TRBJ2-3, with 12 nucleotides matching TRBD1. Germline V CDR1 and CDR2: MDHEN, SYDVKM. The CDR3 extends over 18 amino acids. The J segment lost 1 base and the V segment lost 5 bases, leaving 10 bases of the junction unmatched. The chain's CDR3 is CASSLRDRGLVGTDTQYF. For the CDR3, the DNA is TGTGCCAGCAGTCTCCGGGACAGGGGGCTCGTAGGCACAGATACGCAGTATTTT.

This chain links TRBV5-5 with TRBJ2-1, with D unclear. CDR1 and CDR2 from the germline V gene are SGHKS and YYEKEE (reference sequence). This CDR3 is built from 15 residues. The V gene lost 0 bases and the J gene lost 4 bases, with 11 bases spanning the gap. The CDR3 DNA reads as TGTGCCAGCAGCTTGGGGCGACAAGTATACAATGAGCAGTTCTTC. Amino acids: CASSLGRQVYNEQFF.

The CDR3 sequence: CASSDGPLAEQFF. In DNA form, the CDR3 reads TGTGCCAGCAGTGACGGGCCCCTCGCTGAGCAGTTCTTC. The chain uses TRBV6-4 and TRBJ2-1, with D unresolved. V lost 2 bases, J lost 9 bases, and 11 bases lay in between. The CDR3 sequence is 13 residues long. From germline, CDR1 is MRHNA and CDR2 SNTAGT.

The CDR3 spells CAISAGLQETQYF. The CDR3 DNA follows: TGTGCCATCAGTGCCGGACTCCAAGAGACCCAGTACTTC. The rearrangement links TRBV10-3 to TRBJ2-5; TRBD2 might be the D (5 bases). The CDR3 extends over 13 amino acids. Trimming took off 4 bases at V and 1 base at J, with 7 bases between the two ends. Germline V CDR1 and CDR2: ENHRY, SYGVKD.

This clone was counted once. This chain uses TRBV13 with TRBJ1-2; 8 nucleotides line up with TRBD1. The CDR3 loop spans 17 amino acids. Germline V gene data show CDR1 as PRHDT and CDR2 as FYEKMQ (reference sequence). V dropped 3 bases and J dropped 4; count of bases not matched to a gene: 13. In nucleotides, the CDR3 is TGTGCCAGCAGCTTCGGGGCAGGGGGCTTGAGGATCTATGGCTACACCTTC. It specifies CASSFGAGGLRIYGYTF. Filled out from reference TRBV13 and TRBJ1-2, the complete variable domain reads AAGVIQSPRHLIKEKRETATLKCYPIPRHDTVYWYQQGPGQDPQFLISFYEKMQSDKGSIPDRFSAQQFSDYHSELNMSSLELGDSALYFCASSFGAGGLRIYGYTFGSGTRLTVV.

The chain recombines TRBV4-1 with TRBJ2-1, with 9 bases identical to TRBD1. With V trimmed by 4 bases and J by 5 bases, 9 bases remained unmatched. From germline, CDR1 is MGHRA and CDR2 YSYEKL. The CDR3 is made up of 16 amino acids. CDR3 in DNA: TGCGCCAGCAGCCCTGGCCGGGACAGGGAACACAATGAGCAGTTCTTC. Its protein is CASSPGRDREHNEQFF.

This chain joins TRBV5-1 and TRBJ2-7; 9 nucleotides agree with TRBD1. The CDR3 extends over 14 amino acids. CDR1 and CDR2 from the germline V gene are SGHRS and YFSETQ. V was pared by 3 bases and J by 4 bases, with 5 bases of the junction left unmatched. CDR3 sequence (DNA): TGCGCCAGCAGCTCTAGGACAGGGGATTACGAGCAGTACTTC. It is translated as CASSSRTGDYEQYF.

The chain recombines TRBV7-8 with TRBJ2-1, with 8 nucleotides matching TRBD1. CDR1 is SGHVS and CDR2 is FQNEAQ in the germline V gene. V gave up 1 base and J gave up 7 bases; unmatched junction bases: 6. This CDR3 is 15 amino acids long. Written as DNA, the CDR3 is TGTGCCAGCAGCTTAGGCAATACAGGGGGGAATGAGCAGTTCTTC. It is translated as CASSLGNTGGNEQFF. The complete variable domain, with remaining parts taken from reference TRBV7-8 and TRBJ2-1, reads GAGVSQSPRYKVAKRGQDVALRCDPISGHVSLFWYQQALGQGPEFLTYFQNEAQLDKSGLPSDRFFAERPEGSVSTLKIQRTQQEDSAVYLCASSLGNTGGNEQFFGPGTRLTVL.

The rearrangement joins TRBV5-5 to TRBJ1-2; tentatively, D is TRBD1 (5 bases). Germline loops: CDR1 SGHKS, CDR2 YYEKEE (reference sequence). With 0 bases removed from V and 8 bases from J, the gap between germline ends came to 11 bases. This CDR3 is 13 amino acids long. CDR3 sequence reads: CASSLVQGRGYTF. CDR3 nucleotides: TGTGCCAGCAGCTTGGTGCAGGGCAGGGGCTACACCTTC.